The 10 T cell receptor beta chains reported below all come from one sample, sequenced in a study of Ad26.COV2.S vaccination and SARS-CoV-2 variants. The table came from immunoSEQ multiplex PCR; TCRdb's copy has only in-frame clones and leaves some out. The table shows about 420,000 clones, with 88% occurring only once. Stated treatment: around 19 received Ad26.COV2.S at low or high dose, single or two shots; about 5 received placebo; per-sample allocation not given. All samples were drawn on day 63, counting from the first vaccine or placebo injection. The sequencing used peripheral blood, collected in a trial of Ad26.COV2.S vaccine versus placebo. These receptors originate from a person aged 18-60 years who received the Ad26.COV2.S COVID-19 vaccine or a placebo.

In its sample, this clone was seen once. This sequence joins TRBV7-8 and TRBJ2-5; D perhaps matches TRBD2 (5 bases). The CDR3 runs 14 residues. Trimming cost V 3 bases and J 1 base, with 9 bases left between them. Germline-derived CDR1 and CDR2 are SGHVS and FQNEAQ. CDR3 region: CASSLGRIQETQYF. CDR3 DNA: TGTGCCAGCAGCTTGGGGAGAATCCAAGAGACCCAGTACTTC. Based on the CDR3 plus reference TRBV7-8 and TRBJ2-5, the full variable domain is GAGVSQSPRYKVAKRGQDVALRCDPISGHVSLFWYQQALGQGPEFLTYFQNEAQLDKSGLPSDRFFAERPEGSVSTLKIQRTQQEDSAVYLCASSLGRIQETQYFGPGTRLLVL.

The CDR3 nucleotides are TGTGCCAGCAGCAAAATGGGAGGGGCCTTCTCGTACGAGCAGTACTTC. It is translated as CASSKMGGAFSYEQYF. The rearrangement links TRBV21-1 to TRBJ2-7; the table's D call, TRBD2, has no DNA check behind it. TRBV21-1 is a pseudogene. There are 16 residues in the CDR3.

V and J are TRBV9 and TRBJ1-1; D is ambiguous. The length of the CDR3 is 14 residues. Germline values: CDR1 SGDLS, CDR2 YYNGEE. Trimming took off 1 base at V and 1 base at J, with 8 bases between the two ends. The CDR3 reads CASSVTNRNTEAFF. CDR3 sequence (DNA): TGTGCCAGCAGCGTAACCAACAGGAACACTGAAGCTTTCTTT.

The CDR3 nucleotides are TGCAGCCCCCCTAATGACTCACGACGTAATCAGCCCCAGCATTTT. This sequence encodes CSPPNDSRRNQPQHF. The V and J genes are TRBV29-1 and TRBJ1-5; no reliable D call. The CDR3 extends over 15 amino acids. Trimming took off 8 bases at V and 4 bases at J, with 21 bases between the two ends. Germline CDR1 and CDR2: SQVTM and ANQGSEA.

This chain uses TRBV6-2 or TRBV6-3 with TRBJ2-5; D remains unclear. This CDR3 contains 14 residues. V lost 2 bases and J lost 1, with 8 bases in between. In germline, CDR1 is MNHEY, CDR2 SVGEGT. CDR3: CASSYESFQETQYF. Here the CDR3 DNA reads TGTGCCAGCAGTTACGAGTCTTTCCAAGAGACCCAGTACTTC.

This chain links TRBV7-8 with TRBJ1-4; no definite D call. CDR3 length equals 14 residues. The ends were cut back, 5 bases at V and 4 bases at J, with 11 bases in the middle. Germline lookup yields CDR1 SGHVS and CDR2 FQNEAQ. In DNA form, the CDR3 reads TGTGCCAGCAGCCTGGACGGCCATAATGAAAAACTGTTTTTT. Its protein is CASSLDGHNEKLFF.

This chain links TRBV30 with TRBJ2-3; D is undetermined. This CDR3 region has 11 residues. The germline V gene has CDR1 GTSNPN and CDR2 SVGIG (reference sequence). V was cut by 3 bases and J by 2 bases, with 3 bases left in between. The CDR3 reads CAWRDTDTQYF. As DNA, the CDR3 is TGTGCCTGGAGGGACACAGATACGCAGTATTTT.

The chain couples TRBV9 to TRBJ1-2; no definite D call. Germline V gene lookup returns CDR1 SGDLS and CDR2 YYNGEE. Trimming cost V 0 bases and J 4 bases, with 16 bases left between them. This CDR3 region has 16 residues. The CDR3, as DNA: TGTGCCAGCAGCGTAGGCTTAGATCTCCTTCTCTATGGCTACACCTTC. The encoded protein is CASSVGLDLLLYGYTF.

This clone was counted only a few times. The rearrangement joins TRBV15 to TRBJ2-7; maybe TRBD1 (6 bases). This CDR3 contains 14 residues. In germline, CDR1 is LNHNV, CDR2 YYDKDF (reference sequence). The germline V and J ends were trimmed by 1 base and 2 bases, with 9 bases remaining between them. CDR3 sequence reads: CATSRGGTTYEQYF. The CDR3 coding sequence is TGTGCCACCAGCAGAGGGGGGACAACCTACGAGCAGTACTTC. Full variable domain (missing parts from reference TRBV15 and TRBJ2-7): DAMVIQNPRYQVTQFGKPVTLSCSQTLNHNVMYWYQQKSSQAPKLLFHYYDKDFNNEADTPDNFQSRRPNTSFCFLDIRSPGLGDTAMYLCATSRGGTTYEQYFGPGTRLTVT.

The genes are TRBV7-9 and TRBJ1-2, with 10 bases aligning to TRBD1. The CDR3 has 14 amino acids. V dropped 4 bases and J dropped 6; count of bases not matched to a gene: 5. Per germline, CDR1 SEHNR and CDR2 FQNEAQ (reference sequence). CDR3 region: CASSSGQGRDGYTF. The CDR3 nucleotides read TGTGCCAGCAGCTCGGGACAGGGGAGGGATGGCTACACCTTC.